What follows are 18 T cell receptor beta chains derived from one specimen sequenced in a study of post-analysis software for immune sequencing data. Broader study findings: A few TRBV segments occurring more often in patients than controls included TRBV5-6, TRBV5-1 and TRBV20-1.

cDNA libraries for TCR beta contained unique molecular identifiers. TCRdb processed the PCR reads anew with MiXCR; each CDR3 protein has one entry. Here the sample spans 450,000 to 650,000 distinct CDR3 sequences, 44% being singletons. Their cognate antigens are unknown. Specimen: blood. The receptors derive from a girl between 5 and 17 years old with multiple sclerosis.

This chain connects TRBV7-9 to TRBJ1-6; no definite D call. V was pared by 3 bases and J by 9 bases, with 9 bases between. Germline CDR1 reads SEHNR; CDR2 reads FQNEAQ (reference sequence). This CDR3 has 13 amino acids. DNA for the CDR3: TGTGCCAGCAGCTTTGAAGCTGGTTCACCCCTCCACTTT. Translated: CASSFEAGSPLHF.

The chain joins TRBV5-1 to TRBJ2-3, with no clear D. The germline CDR1 and CDR2 sequences are SGHRS and YFSETQ. Trimming removed 1 base at V and 1 base at J, with 19 bases between. The length of the CDR3 is 18 residues. The CDR3 loop reads CASSLQVARERGTDTQYF. The DNA for the CDR3 is TGCGCCAGCAGCTTGCAAGTGGCAAGGGAACGAGGCACAGATACGCAGTATTTT.

J is TRBJ2-5 and V is TRBV7-2; TRBD2 is a possible D gene (6 bases). There are 13 residues in the CDR3. In germline, CDR1 is SGHTA, CDR2 FQGNSA. Trimming took off 6 bases at V and 5 bases at J, with 13 bases between the two ends. CDR3: CASRTRARETQYF. CDR3 DNA: TGTGCCAGCAGGACTAGAGCTAGGGAGACCCAGTACTTC.

This clonotype was counted only a few times. The chain recombines TRBV7-2 with TRBJ2-3; 9 positions agree with TRBD2. CDR3 length: 16 amino acids. J was trimmed by 4 bases and V by 2 bases; bases with no gene match: 7. The V gene's germline CDR1 is SGHTA and CDR2 FQGNSA. This CDR3 is CASSLSSGGQADTQYF. In DNA, the CDR3 is TGTGCCAGCAGCTTAAGCAGCGGGGGGCAGGCAGATACGCAGTATTTT.

This clonotype was detected only a few times. The rearrangement joins TRBV10-3 to TRBJ1-1, with a tentative D call TRBD1 (5 bases). Trimming removed 2 bases at V and 6 bases at J, with 19 bases between. The CDR3 covers 16 residues. Germline V gives CDR1 ENHRY, CDR2 SYGVKD. DNA of the CDR3: TGTGCCATCAGTGAGGCCTACACCCGCAGGGACCCTGAAGCTTTCTTT. Its translation is CAISEAYTRRDPEAFF.

This clonotype was found a few times. The chain is built from TRBV5-1 and TRBJ2-7; TRBD1 is a possible D gene (6 bases). This CDR3 comprises 14 residues. Germline V gene data show CDR1 as SGHRS and CDR2 as YFSETQ. The V end lost 2 bases, the J end lost 2 bases, and 11 bases lay between the germline ends. This chain's CDR3 is CASSLQGGTYEQYF. The CDR3 DNA reads as TGCGCCAGCAGCTTACAGGGTGGGACCTACGAGCAGTACTTC.

This clonotype was detected a few times. The chain links TRBV6-5 to TRBJ1-4; the D is unclear. Trimming pared 7 bases from V and 4 bases from J, leaving 13 bases between. The CDR3 runs to 14 residues. Germline values: CDR1 MNHEY, CDR2 SVGAGI. The CDR3 DNA is TGTGCCAGCACCCCGGCGGGGTTTAATGAAAAACTGTTTTTT. This encodes CASTPAGFNEKLFF.

This chain uses TRBV4-2 with TRBJ2-5; the D gene could be TRBD1 or TRBD2 (5 bases each). Deletions cut 0 bases from V and 7 bases from J, with 18 bases between. The CDR3 is 16 residues long. The germline CDR1 and CDR2 sequences are LGHNA and YNFKEQ. For the CDR3, the DNA is TGTGCCAGCAGCCAAGATATGGAGAGGGGCGGAGGGACCCAGTACTTC. Translation gives CASSQDMERGGGTQYF.

This clonotype was detected only a few times. The chain employs TRBV29-1 and TRBJ2-4; TRBD1 or TRBD2 may be the D gene (6 bases each). CDR3 length: 14 residues. The germline CDR1 and CDR2 sequences are SQVTM and ANQGSEA. Trimming removed 5 bases from V and 8 bases from J, with 19 bases in between. The CDR3 DNA is TGCAGCGTTAAGGGGGGCTGGTCAGGGGACATTCAGTACTTC. As protein: CSVKGGWSGDIQYF. The full variable domain, completed using reference TRBV29-1 and TRBJ2-4, is SAVISQKPSRDICQRGTSLTIQCQVDSQVTMMFWYRQQPGQSLTLIATANQGSEATYESGFVIDKFPISRPNLTFSTLTVSNMSPEDSSIYLCSVKGGWSGDIQYFGAGTRLSVL.

This clonotype has just a few counts. This chain links TRBV4-1 with TRBJ2-7; D remains ambiguous. The length of the CDR3 is 15 residues. Germline V CDR1 and CDR2: MGHRA, YSYEKL. Trimming removed 0 bases from V and 3 bases from J, with 12 bases in between. The DNA of the CDR3 is TGCGCCAGCAGCCAAGATGGGCGGATTGACTACGAGCAGTACTTC. It translates to CASSQDGRIDYEQYF.

The sample holds a few counts of this clonotype. The rearrangement links TRBV6-2 or TRBV6-3 to TRBJ1-2; 10 positions agree with TRBD1. The germline V gene encodes CDR1 MNHEY and CDR2 SVGEGT. The junction had 2 bases not matched to a gene; V was cut back by 2 bases and J by 8 bases. The CDR3 runs 13 residues. CDR3 protein: CASSYPTGGGYTF. In DNA, the CDR3 is TGTGCCAGCAGTTACCCGACAGGGGGCGGCTACACCTTC.

The table lists this clonotype with a few counts. The V gene is TRBV4-1, the J gene TRBJ2-1, with D perhaps matching TRBD2 (6 bases). The CDR3 totals 17 residues. Trimming took 2 bases from V and 6 from J, leaving 20 bases between them. CDR1 and CDR2 from the germline V gene are MGHRA and YSYEKL. The CDR3 protein is CASSQLPKAGRGNEQFF. CDR3 coding DNA: TGCGCCAGCAGCCAACTCCCCAAAGCGGGTAGGGGCAATGAGCAGTTCTTC.

This clonotype has a handful of counts. The rearrangement joins TRBV12-3 or TRBV12-4 to TRBJ2-1, with 12 positions matching TRBD2. CDR3 length: 15 amino acids. V gave up 4 bases and J gave up 6 bases; unmatched junction bases: 4. The CDR3 DNA is TGTGCCAGCAGTTCCCGGGGACTAGCGGGCAATGAGCAGTTCTTC. This encodes CASSSRGLAGNEQFF.

CDR3 DNA sequence: TGTGCCAGCAGTTATGTTCCCGGCTCGGGTCATGGCTACACCTTC. As protein: CASSYVPGSGHGYTF. The genes are TRBV6-6 and TRBJ1-2; the D is unclear. The CDR3 totals 15 residues. The germline V gene encodes CDR1 MNHNY and CDR2 SVGAGI (reference sequence). The V end was cut by 3 bases, the J end by 6 bases, with 17 bases between.

As for this clonotype: A read error may explain this, as a much larger clone is one base away. This chain uses TRBV27 with TRBJ2-5, with 7 bases aligning to TRBD1. Germline CDR1 is MNHEY and CDR2 is SMNVEV (reference sequence). J was trimmed by 4 bases and V by 3 bases; bases with no gene match: 5. This CDR3 comprises 14 residues. DNA for the CDR3: TGTGCCAGCAGTTTGAACAGGGGAGTAGAGACCCAGTACTTC. Its protein is CASSLNRGVETQYF.

The chain uses TRBV27 and TRBJ1-1, with D possibly matching TRBD1 (5 bases). V was cut by 6 bases and J by 5 bases, with 16 bases left in between. The CDR3 runs 14 residues. Germline CDR1 MNHEY, CDR2 SMNVEV (reference sequence). The CDR3 DNA is TGTGCCAGCAGATGGGGGTTCGGGGTTACTGAAGCTTTCTTT. Protein: CASRWGFGVTEAFF.

The chain links TRBV5-1 to TRBJ2-5, with TRBD2 matching over 9 bases. V was pared by 4 bases and J by 4 bases, with 11 bases of the junction left unmatched. The CDR3 consists of 16 residues. Germline V gene lookup returns CDR1 SGHRS and CDR2 YFSETQ. CDR3 bases: TGCGCCAGCAGCCCTAGACTGAGGACTAGCGTAGAGACCCAGTACTTC. This sequence encodes CASSPRLRTSVETQYF.

The genes are TRBV30 and TRBJ1-4; no firm D call. V lost 5 bases, J lost 7 bases, and 8 bases lay in between. Germline-derived CDR1 and CDR2 are GTSNPN and SVGIG (reference sequence). This CDR3 is 11 amino acids long. The CDR3 reads CAWAEGEKLFF. The DNA for the CDR3 is TGTGCCTGGGCCGAAGGTGAAAAACTGTTTTTT.